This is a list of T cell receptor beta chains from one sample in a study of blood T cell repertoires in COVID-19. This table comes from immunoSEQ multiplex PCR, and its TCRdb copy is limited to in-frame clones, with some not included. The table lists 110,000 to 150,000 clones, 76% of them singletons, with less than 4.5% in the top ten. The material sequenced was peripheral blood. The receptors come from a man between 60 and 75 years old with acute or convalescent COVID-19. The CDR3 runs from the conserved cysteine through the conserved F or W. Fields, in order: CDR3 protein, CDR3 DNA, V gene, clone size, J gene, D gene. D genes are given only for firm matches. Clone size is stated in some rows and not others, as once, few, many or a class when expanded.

CASSPRQGVYEQYF | TGTGCCAGCTCACCACGGCAGGGCGTCTACGAGCAGTACTTC | TRBV18 | NA | TRBJ2-7 | NA
CASSDPRGQPQHF | TGTGCCAGCAGTGACCCCCGGGGACAGCCCCAGCATTTT | TRBV6-1 | NA | TRBJ1-5 | NA
CASSSGQALQAFF | TGTGCCAGCAGTTCGGGACAGGCTCTCCAAGCTTTCTTT | TRBV27 | few | TRBJ1-1 | TRBD1
CASGRDRSDNEKLFF | TGTGCCAGCGGCCGGGACAGGTCTGATAATGAAAAACTGTTTTTT | TRBV6-5 | NA | TRBJ1-4 | TRBD1
CASSLGNDRDLHF | TGTGCCAGCAGCTTAGGTAACGACAGGGACCTCCACTTT | TRBV11-2 | NA | TRBJ1-6 | TRBD1
CASSQRQGNDWGNEQFF | TGTGCCAGCAGCCAGAGGCAGGGAAATGATTGGGGCAATGAGCAGTTCTTC | TRBV14 | NA | TRBJ2-1 | NA
CSVVSGLGTDTQYF | TGCAGCGTTGTCTCGGGACTCGGCACAGATACGCAGTATTTT | TRBV29-1 | NA | TRBJ2-3 | NA
CASSLAPGQVYEQYF | TGTGCCAGCAGCTTAGCCCCGGGACAGGTCTACGAGCAGTACTTC | TRBV11-2 | many | TRBJ2-7 | TRBD1
CASSLNRGRGEKLFF | TGTGCCAGCAGCTTGAACAGGGGCCGAGGTGAAAAACTGTTTTTT | TRBV2 | NA | TRBJ1-4 | TRBD1
CASSFVGQLEQYF | TGTGCCAGCAGCTTCGTGGGACAATTAGAGCAGTACTTC | TRBV11-2 | NA | TRBJ2-7 | NA
CASSFRGSYNEQFF | TGCGCCAGCAGCTTCCGGGGCTCCTACAATGAGCAGTTCTTC | TRBV5-1 | few | TRBJ2-1 | NA
CASSLGQNSPLHF | TGTGCCAGCAGCTTGGGACAAAATTCACCCCTCCACTTT | TRBV5-6 | NA | TRBJ1-6 | NA
CASSRLLAGGLDEQFF | TGTGCCAGCAGCCGACTACTAGCGGGAGGGTTAGATGAGCAGTTCTTC | TRBV3-1/TRBV3-2 | NA | TRBJ2-1 | TRBD2
CASSPGQGNSPLHF | TGTGCCAGCAGCCCGGGACAGGGTAATTCACCCCTCCACTTT | TRBV7-9 | few | TRBJ1-6 | TRBD1
CASRLQGSTGELFF | TGTGCCAGCAGATTACAGGGTAGCACCGGGGAGCTGTTTTTT | TRBV2 | NA | TRBJ2-2 | NA
CASSLLGQRNEKLFF | TGTGCCAGCAGCTTATTGGGACAGAGAAATGAAAAACTGTTTTTT | TRBV7-8 | NA | TRBJ1-4 | TRBD1